This TCR beta chain was identified in a study of regulatory T cells in long-lasting Graves disease. The time point was: newly diagnosed GD, antithyroid drugs for less than 3 months. Construction of the TCR library relied on RNA isolated from PBMCs. In Xi'an, China, an endocrinology department was the source of patients. iRepertoire HTBI primers and Arm-PCR of CDR3 regions built TCR beta libraries. TCRdb reanalysed the multiplex PCR reads using MiXCR and keeps one entry per CDR3 protein. In the table there are 300,000 to 400,000 distinct CDR3 sequences, 15% to 20% of which are singletons. Whole-study results and caveats: Reduced TCR diversity was observed in persistent Graves' patients versus newly diagnosed patients.

Trimming took 0 bases from V and 0 from J, leaving 9 bases between them. The CDR3 is 14 amino acids. In germline, CDR1 is DFQATT, CDR2 SNEGSKA (reference sequence). This clonotype occurred many times. As yet, its antigen is unknown. The chain is built from TRBV20-1 and TRBJ2-7; D ambiguous. The specimen comprised peripheral blood mononuclear cells (PBMCs), sampled at new diagnosis, from a patient treated with antithyroid drugs. The receptor comes from a female donor with Graves disease. CDR3 DNA sequence: TGCAGTGCTAGAGATGATCAGAGCTCCTACGAGCAGTACTTC. It translates to CSARDDQSSYEQYF.